A selection of T cell receptor beta chains follows, all from one sample in a study of blood T cell repertoires in COVID-19. The assay was immunoSEQ multiplex PCR, and TCRdb's table has in-frame clones only and misses some. The sample records around 120,000 clones, roughly 80% being singletons. Sequences were obtained from peripheral blood. All receptors come from a man between 65 and 85 years old with acute or convalescent COVID-19. Each CDR3 is given with its conserved first and last residue. Each record gives: V gene, clone size, D gene, J gene, CDR3 protein, CDR3 DNA. D genes are given only for firm matches. Clone size appears in some rows only: once, few, many, or a class for an expanded clone.

>TRBV29-1|.|.|TRBJ2-1
CSVEAGRFYEQFF
TGCAGCGTTGAAGCAGGCCGTTTCTATGAGCAGTTCTTC
>TRBV23-1|.|TRBD1|TRBJ1-1
CASTSPGQVPNTEAFF
TGCGCCAGCACTTCCCCCGGACAGGTGCCGAACACTGAAGCTTTCTTT
>TRBV5-1|.|.|TRBJ1-2
CASSLTHPTESGYTF
TGCGCCAGCAGCTTGACACATCCGACAGAGTCTGGCTACACCTTC
>TRBV29-1|once|.|TRBJ2-5
CSVERQGNPEETQYF
TGCAGCGTTGAAAGGCAGGGCAATCCAGAGGAGACCCAGTACTTC
>TRBV6-1|once|TRBD1|TRBJ2-7
CASSDTGTGSHEQYF
TGTGCCAGCAGTGACACCGGGACAGGGTCCCACGAGCAGTACTTC
>TRBV5-1|.|TRBD2|TRBJ2-5
CASSAQAAGLQETQYF
TGCGCCAGCAGCGCTCAAGCAGCGGGATTACAAGAGACCCAGTACTTC
>TRBV18|.|.|TRBJ1-1
CASSGAGHPSTEAFF
TGTGCCAGCTCAGGGGCAGGGCACCCGAGCACTGAAGCTTTCTTT
>TRBV6-5|.|TRBD1|TRBJ1-4
CASSYLGTGGFEKLFF
TGTGCCAGCAGTTACCTCGGTACAGGGGGTTTTGAAAAACTGTTTTTT
>TRBV27|once|.|TRBJ1-5
CASSLGRLRPQHF
TGTGCCAGCAGTTTGGGGCGCCTGAGGCCCCAGCATTTT
>TRBV7-9|once|.|TRBJ1-4
CASSLGQNNEKLFF
TGTGCCAGCAGCTTAGGACAGAATAATGAAAAACTGTTTTTT
>TRBV7-2|few|.|TRBJ2-5
CASSFGHGGETQYF
TGTGCCAGCAGCTTCGGACACGGCGGAGAGACCCAGTACTTC
>TRBV27|.|.|TRBJ1-2
CASRVGGGNRGYTF
TGTGCCAGCAGGGTTGGGGGAGGGAATCGCGGCTACACCTTC
>TRBV9|.|TRBD1|TRBJ1-2
CASSGQGTTYGYTF
TGTGCCAGCAGCGGACAGGGAACGACCTATGGCTACACCTTC
>TRBV24-1|.|.|TRBJ1-2
CATSDSNTFVYTF
TGTGCCACCAGTGATTCCAACACGTTTGTCTACACCTTC
>TRBV29-1|.|.|TRBJ2-7
CSVEEGQGHSYEQYF
TGCAGCGTTGAAGAAGGGCAGGGCCACTCCTACGAGCAGTACTTC
>TRBV21-1|.|.|TRBJ2-3
CASSSFDRTDTQYF
TGTGCCAGCAGCTCATTCGACAGGACAGATACGCAGTATTTT
>TRBV5-6|.|TRBD1|TRBJ2-7
CASSLGTGVNEQYF
TGTGCCAGCAGCTTAGGGACAGGGGTCAACGAGCAGTACTTC
>TRBV13|.|TRBD2|TRBJ2-7
CASSLRGFGTSLGRTYEQYF
TGTGCCAGCAGCTTAAGAGGTTTCGGGACTAGCTTGGGGAGAACCTACGAGCAGTACTTC
>TRBV5-1|.|.|TRBJ2-5
CASSLSGMAETQYF
TGCGCCAGCAGCTTGTCGGGAATGGCAGAGACCCAGTACTTC
>TRBV12-3/TRBV12-4|.|.|TRBJ2-7
CASSSGGYEQYF
TGTGCCAGCAGTTCTGGCGGGTACGAGCAGTACTTC
>TRBV7-9|.|TRBD2|TRBJ2-7
CASSPPRASGGSYEQYF
TGTGCCAGCAGCCCCCCTCGGGCTAGCGGGGGATCCTACGAGCAGTACTTC
>TRBV9|.|TRBD2|TRBJ2-1
CASSVGGASGRVGNEQFF
TGTGCCAGCAGCGTAGGGGGGGCTAGCGGGAGGGTCGGCAATGAGCAGTTCTTC
>TRBV11-3|.|.|TRBJ1-6
CASSPGGPNSPLHF
TGTGCCAGCAGCCCCGGAGGGCCAAATTCACCCCTCCACTTT
>TRBV9|.|TRBD2|TRBJ2-1
CASSFPGLAGVVDEQFF
TGTGCCAGCAGCTTCCCTGGACTAGCGGGAGTGGTGGATGAGCAGTTCTTC
>TRBV7-9|few|.|TRBJ1-4
CASSSRRVNEKLFF
TGTGCCAGCAGTTCCCGCAGGGTTAATGAAAAACTGTTTTTT
>TRBV29-1|few|.|TRBJ2-1
CSVEDRGSGQFF
TGCAGCGTTGAAGATCGAGGGTCGGGGCAGTTCTTC
>TRBV14|.|TRBD2|TRBJ2-7
CASSLAGVPYEQYF
TGTGCCAGCAGCCTAGCGGGGGTGCCCTACGAGCAGTACTTC
>TRBV30|.|.|TRBJ1-3
CAWNKGGGNTIYF
TGTGCCTGGAACAAAGGGGGAGGAAACACCATATATTTT
>TRBV7-9|.|.|TRBJ2-1
CASSFLQGIGSEEQFF
TGTGCCAGCAGCTTCCTACAGGGTATCGGATCGGAGGAGCAGTTCTTC
>TRBV5-1|.|TRBD1|TRBJ2-5
CASSPTGGPETQYF
TGCGCCAGCAGCCCGACAGGGGGGCCAGAGACCCAGTACTTC
>TRBV7-8|.|.|TRBJ1-5
CASSPEFQGAQPQHF
TGTGCCAGCAGCCCAGAGTTTCAGGGTGCTCAGCCCCAGCATTTT
>TRBV4-2|once|TRBD2|TRBJ2-3
CASSQEPPGLAGGSDTQYF
TGTGCCAGCAGCCAAGAGCCCCCGGGACTAGCGGGGGGATCAGATACGCAGTATTTT
>TRBV5-5|.|TRBD1|TRBJ1-3
CASSSDRGGNTIYF
TGTGCCAGCAGCTCGGACAGGGGAGGGAACACCATATATTTT
>TRBV2|.|TRBD1|TRBJ2-5
CASNLGGTGGETQYF
TGTGCCAGCAACCTAGGGGGGACAGGGGGAGAGACCCAGTACTTC
>TRBV5-5|.|TRBD1|TRBJ1-5
CASSLGQLSNQPQHF
TGTGCCAGCAGCCTGGGACAGTTGAGCAATCAGCCCCAGCATTTT
>TRBV20-1|.|.|TRBJ1-4
CSASFPDEKLFF
TGCAGTGCTAGTTTCCCGGATGAAAAACTGTTTTTT
>TRBV9|.|.|TRBJ1-5
CASSENDYQPQHF
TGTGCCAGCAGTGAGAACGATTATCAGCCCCAGCATTTT
>TRBV5-1|.|.|TRBJ1-1
CASSLRQGGTEAFF
TGCGCCAGCAGCTTGAGGCAGGGTGGCACTGAAGCTTTCTTT
>TRBV27|.|TRBD1|TRBJ2-1
CASNVYPSNPGQGYNEQFF
TGTGCCAGCAACGTTTACCCCTCCAATCCGGGACAGGGTTACAATGAGCAGTTCTTC
>TRBV19|.|.|TRBJ2-7
CASSHGLYEQYF
TGTGCCAGTAGCCACGGACTCTACGAGCAGTACTTC
>TRBV15|.|TRBD1|TRBJ1-2
CATSNRQGDNYGYTF
TGTGCCACCAGCAATCGACAGGGGGACAACTATGGCTACACCTTC
>TRBV28|.|TRBD1|TRBJ1-2
CASSWGTVGGYTF
TGTGCCAGCAGTTGGGGGACAGTCGGGGGCTACACCTTC
>TRBV6-5|.|.|TRBJ1-1
CASSYQRGVMTEAFF
TGTGCCAGCAGTTACCAGCGGGGCGTGATGACTGAAGCTTTCTTT
>TRBV11-2|few|TRBD1|TRBJ2-7
CASSPSLGQAKEQYF
TGTGCCAGCTCCCCCTCCCTGGGACAGGCAAAAGAGCAGTACTTC
>TRBV7-2|.|TRBD1|TRBJ2-5
CASSLERDRGGETQYF
TGTGCCAGCAGCTTAGAAAGGGACAGGGGTGGGGAGACCCAGTACTTC
>TRBV19|few|.|TRBJ2-7
CASSSGHPYEQYF
TGTGCCAGTAGTTCGGGACACCCCTACGAGCAGTACTTC
>TRBV2|once|TRBD1|TRBJ1-4
CASSDNRGANEKLFF
TGTGCCAGCAGTGATAACAGGGGTGCTAATGAAAAACTGTTTTTT
>TRBV2|.|.|TRBJ2-7
CASSESQTYEQYF
TGTGCCAGCAGTGAAAGTCAGACCTACGAGCAGTACTTC
>TRBV5-1|.|.|TRBJ1-1
CASSLQQGSGEAFF
TGCGCCAGCAGCTTGCAGCAAGGTTCGGGTGAAGCTTTCTTT
>TRBV5-1|.|TRBD2|TRBJ2-2
CASSLDGGAGELFF
TGCGCCAGCAGCTTGGACGGGGGGGCCGGGGAGCTGTTTTTT
>TRBV2|.|TRBD1|TRBJ1-2
CASSPTRTGGPGGYTF
TGTGCCAGCAGCCCCACCCGGACAGGGGGTCCCGGTGGCTACACCTTC
>TRBV27|.|.|TRBJ1-6
CASSYHPTGNNSPLHF
TGTGCCAGCAGTTACCACCCGACAGGAAATAATTCACCCCTCCACTTT
>TRBV7-8|.|.|TRBJ2-5
CASSLRTNIGETQYF
TGTGCCAGCAGCTTGCGGACTAACATCGGAGAGACCCAGTACTTC
>TRBV4-1|.|TRBD1|TRBJ2-7
CASSRIRDSKAEQYF
TGCGCCAGCAGCCGGATCCGGGACAGTAAGGCCGAGCAGTACTTC